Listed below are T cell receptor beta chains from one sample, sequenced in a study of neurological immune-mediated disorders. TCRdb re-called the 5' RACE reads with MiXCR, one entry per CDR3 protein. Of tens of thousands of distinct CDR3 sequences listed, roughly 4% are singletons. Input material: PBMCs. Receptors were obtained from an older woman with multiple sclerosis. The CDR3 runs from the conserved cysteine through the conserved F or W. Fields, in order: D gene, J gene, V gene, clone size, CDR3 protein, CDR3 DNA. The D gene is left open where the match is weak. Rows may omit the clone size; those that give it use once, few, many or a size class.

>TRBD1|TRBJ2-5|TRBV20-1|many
CSERGQSQETQYF
TGCAGTGAAAGGGGACAGTCACAAGAGACCCAGTACTTC
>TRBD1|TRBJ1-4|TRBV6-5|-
CASSLGTGWDDKLFF
TGTGCCAGCAGCCTCGGGACAGGGTGGGATGACAAACTGTTTTTT
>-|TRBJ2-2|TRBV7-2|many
CASSRSARGLAAGELFF
TGTGCCAGCAGCCGCTCCGCCCGGGGGCTGGCTGCCGGGGAGCTGTTTTTT
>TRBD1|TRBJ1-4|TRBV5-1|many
CASSLNRGEKLFF
TGCGCCAGCAGCTTGAACAGGGGCGAAAAACTGTTTTTT
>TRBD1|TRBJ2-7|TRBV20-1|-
CSARSRGTGGYEQYF
TGCAGTGCTAGAAGCCGCGGGACAGGTGGTTACGAGCAGTACTTC
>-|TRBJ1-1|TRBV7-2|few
CASSLGQENTEAFF
TGTGCCAGCAGCTTAGGGCAGGAGAACACTGAAGCTTTCTTT
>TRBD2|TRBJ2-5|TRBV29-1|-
CSVTQAGDEETQYF
TGCAGCGTTACCCAAGCGGGGGACGAGGAGACCCAGTACTTC
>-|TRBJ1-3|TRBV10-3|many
CAISERSGNTIYF
TGTGCCATCAGTGAACGGTCTGGAAACACCATATATTTT
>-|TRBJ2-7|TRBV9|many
CASSPGVTYEQYF
TGTGCCAGCAGCCCCGGGGTTACCTACGAGCAGTACTTC
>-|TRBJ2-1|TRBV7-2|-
CASSLALLSMEQFF
TGTGCCAGCAGCTTAGCGTTACTATCAATGGAGCAGTTCTTC
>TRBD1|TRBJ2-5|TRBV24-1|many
CATSDPGQQETQYF
TGTGCCACCAGTGACCCGGGACAGCAAGAGACCCAGTACTTC
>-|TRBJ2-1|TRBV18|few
CASSRDQTYNEQFF
TGTGCCAGCTCTCGGGACCAGACCTACAATGAGCAGTTCTTC
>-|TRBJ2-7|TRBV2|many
CASSMDSFYEQYF
TGTGCCAGCAGTATGGACAGTTTTTATGAGCAGTACTTC
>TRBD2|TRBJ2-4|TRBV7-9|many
CASTVQEQRENIQYF
TGTGCCAGCACCGTGCAGGAGCAGCGGGAGAACATTCAGTACTTC
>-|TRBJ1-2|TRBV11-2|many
CASSPRSPNYGYTF
TGTGCCAGCAGCCCCCGGAGCCCTAACTATGGCTACACCTTC
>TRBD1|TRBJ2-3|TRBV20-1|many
CSAGTAGTGVADTQYF
TGCAGTGCTGGGACGGCGGGGACAGGGGTAGCAGATACGCAGTATTTT
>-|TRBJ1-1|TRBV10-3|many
CAISEAQGGAEAFF
TGTGCCATCAGTGAGGCACAGGGCGGAGCTGAAGCTTTCTTT
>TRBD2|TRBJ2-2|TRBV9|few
CASSSSSGPSTGELFF
TGTGCCAGCAGCTCGAGTAGCGGGCCATCGACCGGGGAGCTGTTTTTT
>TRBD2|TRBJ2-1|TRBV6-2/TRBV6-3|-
CASSYSQTSGWYYNEQFF
TGTGCCAGCAGTTACTCGCAGACTAGCGGTTGGTACTACAATGAGCAGTTCTTC
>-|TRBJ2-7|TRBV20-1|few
CSATWTGTYEQYF
TGCAGTGCTACATGGACGGGGACCTACGAGCAGTACTTC
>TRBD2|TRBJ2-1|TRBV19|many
CASSLRTSASYNEQFF
TGTGCCAGTAGTCTTCGGACTAGTGCGTCCTACAATGAGCAGTTCTTC
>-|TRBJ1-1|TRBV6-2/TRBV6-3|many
CASHDMNTEAFF
TGTGCCAGCCATGACATGAACACTGAAGCTTTCTTT
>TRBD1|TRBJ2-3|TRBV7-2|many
CASSKGTGGAGTQYF
TGTGCCAGCAGTAAGGGGACAGGGGGCGCAGGTACGCAGTATTTT
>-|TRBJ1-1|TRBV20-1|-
CSVLLDRNTEAFF
TGCAGTGTACTCTTGGACAGGAACACTGAAGCTTTCTTT
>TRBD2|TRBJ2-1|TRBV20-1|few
CSASGGDWSNEQFF
TGCAGTGCTTCGGGGGGGGATTGGAGCAATGAGCAGTTCTTC
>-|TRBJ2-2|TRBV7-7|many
CASSLVRPANTGELFF
TGTGCTAGCAGCTTAGTACGCCCCGCGAACACCGGGGAGCTGTTTTTT
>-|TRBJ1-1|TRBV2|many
CASPRGEILNTEAFF
TGTGCCAGTCCACGGGGGGAGATCCTGAACACTGAAGCTTTCTTT
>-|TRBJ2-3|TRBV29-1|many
CSVAPGSTDTQYF
TGCAGCGTTGCCCCGGGATCCACAGATACGCAGTATTTT